A selection of T cell receptor beta chains follows, all from one sample in a study of blood T cell repertoires in COVID-19. Some clones are missing from TCRdb's copy, which holds only in-frame ones; the method was immunoSEQ multiplex PCR. This table has about 270,000 clones, approximately 90% appearing once. The sequenced sample was PBMCs or T cells enriched from blood (not recorded which). These receptors all come from a man aged 35-49 years who had been exposed to COVID-19. CDR3s include the opening cysteine and the closing phenylalanine or tryptophan. The D gene is left open where the match is weak. Expanded clones get a size class; other rows say once, few or many, or leave the size out.

d_call: NA
j_call: TRBJ2-2
clone_size: NA
v_call: TRBV2
cdr3_aa: CASTMTVTGELFF
cdr3_nt: TGTGCCAGCACCATGACAGTCACCGGGGAGCTGTTTTTT

d_call: TRBD2
j_call: TRBJ2-1
clone_size: NA
v_call: TRBV19
cdr3_aa: CASSIRPPGLVWNEQFF
cdr3_nt: TGTGCCAGTAGTATCAGACCGCCGGGACTAGTGTGGAATGAGCAGTTCTTC

d_call: NA
j_call: TRBJ2-5
clone_size: NA
v_call: TRBV29-1
cdr3_aa: CSVGLRGQTKETQYF
cdr3_nt: TGCAGCGTTGGTCTCCGGGGACAAACTAAGGAGACCCAGTACTTC

d_call: NA
j_call: TRBJ2-1
clone_size: NA
v_call: TRBV4-1
cdr3_aa: CASRKNSANSYNEQFF
cdr3_nt: TGCGCCAGCAGGAAAAATAGTGCCAACTCCTACAATGAGCAGTTCTTC

d_call: TRBD1
j_call: TRBJ1-2
clone_size: NA
v_call: TRBV29-1
cdr3_aa: CSPGQGEYGYTF
cdr3_nt: TGCAGTCCGGGACAGGGGGAATATGGCTACACCTTC

d_call: TRBD1
j_call: TRBJ2-3
clone_size: NA
v_call: TRBV7-8
cdr3_aa: CASSLVGMGQNTQYF
cdr3_nt: TGTGCCAGCAGCTTAGTGGGCATGGGACAGAATACGCAGTATTTT

d_call: NA
j_call: TRBJ2-4
clone_size: NA
v_call: TRBV2
cdr3_aa: CASSESELEQNIQYF
cdr3_nt: TGTGCCAGCAGTGAATCGGAGTTAGAGCAAAACATTCAGTACTTC

d_call: TRBD1
j_call: TRBJ1-1
clone_size: once
v_call: TRBV30
cdr3_aa: CAWSATGGTEAFF
cdr3_nt: TGTGCCTGGAGCGCGACAGGGGGAACTGAAGCTTTCTTT

d_call: NA
j_call: TRBJ2-5
clone_size: NA
v_call: TRBV2
cdr3_aa: CASSKKEFGSLQETQYF
cdr3_nt: TGTGCCAGCAGTAAAAAAGAGTTCGGGAGTTTACAAGAGACCCAGTACTTC

d_call: NA
j_call: TRBJ1-3
clone_size: NA
v_call: TRBV12-3/TRBV12-4
cdr3_aa: CASSSGDGNTIYF
cdr3_nt: TGTGCCAGCTCTAGTGGAGATGGAAACACCATATATTTT

d_call: NA
j_call: TRBJ2-1
clone_size: NA
v_call: TRBV12-5
cdr3_aa: CASGLVAGRKDEQFF
cdr3_nt: TGTGCTAGTGGTTTGGTCGCGGGAAGAAAGGATGAGCAGTTCTTC

d_call: TRBD2
j_call: TRBJ2-5
clone_size: NA
v_call: TRBV7-2
cdr3_aa: CASSLGSGRETQYF
cdr3_nt: TGTGCCAGCAGCTTGGGTAGCGGGAGGGAGACCCAGTACTTC

d_call: NA
j_call: TRBJ1-1
clone_size: NA
v_call: TRBV2
cdr3_aa: CASSPSGNTEAFF
cdr3_nt: TGTGCCAGCTCCCCGAGTGGGAACACTGAAGCTTTCTTT

d_call: TRBD1
j_call: TRBJ1-2
clone_size: NA
v_call: TRBV4-3
cdr3_aa: CASSQARTGGIGYTF
cdr3_nt: TGCGCCAGCAGCCAAGCGCGGACAGGGGGTATTGGCTACACCTTC

d_call: NA
j_call: TRBJ1-3
clone_size: NA
v_call: TRBV28
cdr3_aa: CASSLFSRLRGNTIYF
cdr3_nt: TGTGCCAGCAGTTTGTTTTCGCGACTTAGAGGAAACACCATATATTTT

d_call: TRBD1
j_call: TRBJ2-2
clone_size: once
v_call: TRBV4-1
cdr3_aa: CASSQVGQGAELFF
cdr3_nt: TGCGCCAGCAGCCAAGTAGGACAGGGAGCGGAGCTGTTTTTT

d_call: NA
j_call: TRBJ1-2
clone_size: NA
v_call: TRBV7-9
cdr3_aa: CASSQYQGLGGYTF
cdr3_nt: TGTGCCAGCAGCCAATATCAGGGGCTCGGTGGCTACACCTTC

d_call: NA
j_call: TRBJ1-2
clone_size: NA
v_call: TRBV28
cdr3_aa: CASSSRGYGYTF
cdr3_nt: TGTGCCAGCAGCTCCCGGGGCTATGGCTACACCTTC

d_call: TRBD1
j_call: TRBJ1-5
clone_size: NA
v_call: TRBV19
cdr3_aa: CASSTRTGNIQPQHF
cdr3_nt: TGTGCCAGTAGTACCCGGACAGGGAATATTCAGCCCCAGCATTTT

d_call: NA
j_call: TRBJ1-5
clone_size: NA
v_call: TRBV18
cdr3_aa: CASSPPSGGQPQHF
cdr3_nt: TGTGCCAGCTCACCACCGAGCGGGGGCCAGCCCCAGCATTTT

d_call: TRBD2
j_call: TRBJ2-1
clone_size: NA
v_call: TRBV19
cdr3_aa: CASSISASGRRNEQFF
cdr3_nt: TGTGCCAGTAGTATTAGTGCTAGCGGGAGGAGGAATGAGCAGTTCTTC

d_call: NA
j_call: TRBJ1-1
clone_size: NA
v_call: TRBV12-5
cdr3_aa: CASGFVGYTEAFF
cdr3_nt: TGTGCTAGTGGTTTTGTGGGCTACACTGAAGCTTTCTTT

d_call: TRBD1
j_call: TRBJ2-5
clone_size: NA
v_call: TRBV5-5
cdr3_aa: CASSEGQVETQYF
cdr3_nt: TGTGCCAGCAGCGAGGGACAGGTAGAGACCCAGTACTTC

d_call: TRBD1
j_call: TRBJ1-1
clone_size: NA
v_call: TRBV2
cdr3_aa: CASRLGQGANTEAFF
cdr3_nt: TGTGCCAGCAGACTGGGACAGGGGGCCAACACTGAAGCTTTCTTT

d_call: TRBD2
j_call: TRBJ2-2
clone_size: NA
v_call: TRBV5-4
cdr3_aa: CASSSRLAGNTGELFF
cdr3_nt: TGTGCCAGCAGCTCACGACTAGCGGGGAACACCGGGGAGCTGTTTTTT

d_call: TRBD1
j_call: TRBJ1-2
clone_size: few
v_call: TRBV29-1
cdr3_aa: CSVSQGAHYGYTF
cdr3_nt: TGCAGCGTTTCCCAGGGGGCCCACTATGGCTACACCTTC

d_call: NA
j_call: TRBJ2-3
clone_size: NA
v_call: TRBV9
cdr3_aa: CASSPFADTQYF
cdr3_nt: TGTGCCAGCAGCCCTTTCGCGGATACGCAGTATTTT

d_call: NA
j_call: TRBJ1-1
clone_size: NA
v_call: TRBV2
cdr3_aa: CAKGGASDEAFF
cdr3_nt: TGTGCTAAAGGAGGGGCAAGTGATGAAGCTTTCTTT

d_call: TRBD2
j_call: TRBJ2-3
clone_size: NA
v_call: TRBV7-3
cdr3_aa: CASSRTGGPDTQYF
cdr3_nt: TGTGCCAGCAGCCGTACGGGAGGACCAGATACGCAGTATTTT

d_call: TRBD2
j_call: TRBJ2-7
clone_size: NA
v_call: TRBV27
cdr3_aa: CASSPIVVAGVNYEQYF
cdr3_nt: TGTGCCAGCAGTCCAATCGTAGTAGCGGGCGTGAACTACGAGCAGTACTTC

d_call: TRBD1
j_call: TRBJ2-5
clone_size: NA
v_call: TRBV19
cdr3_aa: CASGATGLETQYF
cdr3_nt: TGTGCCAGTGGAGCGACAGGGCTAGAGACCCAGTACTTC

d_call: TRBD1
j_call: TRBJ2-7
clone_size: NA
v_call: TRBV7-3
cdr3_aa: CASSEGTVSYEQYF
cdr3_nt: TGTGCCAGCAGCGAGGGGACAGTCTCCTACGAGCAGTACTTC

d_call: NA
j_call: TRBJ2-5
clone_size: NA
v_call: TRBV27
cdr3_aa: CASSHLPGSLYF
cdr3_nt: TGTGCCAGCAGTCACCTTCCAGGGTCCTTGTACTTC